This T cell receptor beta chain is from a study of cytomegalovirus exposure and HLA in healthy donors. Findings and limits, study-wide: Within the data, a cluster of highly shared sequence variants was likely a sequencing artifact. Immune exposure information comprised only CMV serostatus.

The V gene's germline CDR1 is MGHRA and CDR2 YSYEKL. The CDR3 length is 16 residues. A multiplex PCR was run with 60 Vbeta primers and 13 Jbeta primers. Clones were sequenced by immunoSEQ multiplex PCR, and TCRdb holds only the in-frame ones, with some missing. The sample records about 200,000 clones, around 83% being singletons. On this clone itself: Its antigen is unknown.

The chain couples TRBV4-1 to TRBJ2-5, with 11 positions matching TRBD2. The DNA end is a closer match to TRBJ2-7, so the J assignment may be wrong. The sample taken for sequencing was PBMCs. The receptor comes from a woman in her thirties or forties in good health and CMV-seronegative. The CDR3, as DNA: TGCGCCAGCAGCAAACTAGCGGGGGCTGATGCGAACGAGCAGTACTTC. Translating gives CASSKLAGADANEQYF.